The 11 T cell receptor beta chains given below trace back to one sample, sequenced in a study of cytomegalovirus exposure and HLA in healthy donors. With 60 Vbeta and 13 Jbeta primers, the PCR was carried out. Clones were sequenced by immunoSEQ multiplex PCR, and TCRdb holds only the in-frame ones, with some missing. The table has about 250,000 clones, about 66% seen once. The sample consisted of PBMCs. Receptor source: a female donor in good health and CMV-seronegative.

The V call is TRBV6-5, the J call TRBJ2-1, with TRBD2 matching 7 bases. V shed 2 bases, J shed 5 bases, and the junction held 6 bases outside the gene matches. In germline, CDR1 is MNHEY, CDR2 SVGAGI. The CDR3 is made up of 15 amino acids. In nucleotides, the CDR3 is TGTGCCAGCAGTTACATGACTAGCCGGAACAATGAGCAGTTCTTC. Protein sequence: CASSYMTSRNNEQFF.

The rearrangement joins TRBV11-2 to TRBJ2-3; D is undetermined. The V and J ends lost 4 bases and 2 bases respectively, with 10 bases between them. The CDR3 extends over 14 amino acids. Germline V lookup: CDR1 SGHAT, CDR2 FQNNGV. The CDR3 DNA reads TGTGCCAGCAGCTCGCGCCATTACACAGATACGCAGTATTTT. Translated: CASSSRHYTDTQYF.

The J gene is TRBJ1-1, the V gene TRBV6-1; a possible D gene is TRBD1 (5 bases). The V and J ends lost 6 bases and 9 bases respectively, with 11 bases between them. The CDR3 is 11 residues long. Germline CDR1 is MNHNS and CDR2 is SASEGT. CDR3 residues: CASSPQEKAFF. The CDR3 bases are TGTGCCAGCAGCCCACAGGAGAAAGCTTTCTTT.

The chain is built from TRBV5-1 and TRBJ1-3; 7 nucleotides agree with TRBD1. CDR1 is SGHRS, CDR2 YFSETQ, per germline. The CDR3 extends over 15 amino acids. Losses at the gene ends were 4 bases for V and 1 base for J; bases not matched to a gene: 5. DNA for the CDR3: TGCGCCAGCAGCCAACAGGGGTTTTCTGGAAACACCATATATTTT. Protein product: CASSQQGFSGNTIYF.

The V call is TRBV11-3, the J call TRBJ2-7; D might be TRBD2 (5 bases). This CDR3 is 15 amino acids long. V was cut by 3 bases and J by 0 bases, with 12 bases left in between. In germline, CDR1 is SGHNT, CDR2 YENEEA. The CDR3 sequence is CASSLDSLSSYEQYF. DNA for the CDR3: TGTGCCAGCAGCTTGGACTCTCTTAGCTCCTACGAGCAGTACTTC.

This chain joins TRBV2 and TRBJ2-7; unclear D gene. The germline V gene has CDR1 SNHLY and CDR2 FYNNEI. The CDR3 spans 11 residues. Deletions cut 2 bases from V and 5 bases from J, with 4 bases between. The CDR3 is CASSERDEQYF. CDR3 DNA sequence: TGTGCCAGCAGTGAACGGGACGAGCAGTACTTC.

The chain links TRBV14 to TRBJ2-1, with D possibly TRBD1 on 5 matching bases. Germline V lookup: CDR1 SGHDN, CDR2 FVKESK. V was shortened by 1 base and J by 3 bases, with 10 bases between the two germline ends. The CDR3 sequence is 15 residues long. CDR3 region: CASSQVLGLYNEQFF. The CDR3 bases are TGTGCCAGCAGCCAAGTTTTGGGGCTCTACAATGAGCAGTTCTTC.

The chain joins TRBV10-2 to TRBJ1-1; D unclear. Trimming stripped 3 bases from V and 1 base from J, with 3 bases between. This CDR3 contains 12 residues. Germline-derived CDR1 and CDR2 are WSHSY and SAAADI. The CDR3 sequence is CASSDRNTEAFF. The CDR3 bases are TGCGCCAGCAGTGACCGGAACACTGAAGCTTTCTTT.

The CDR3 DNA reads TGTGCCAGCAGCACGACAGGTTCCTCTGGAAACACCATATATTTT. It is translated as CASSTTGSSGNTIYF. V is TRBV6-6 and J is TRBJ1-3; TRBD1 is a possible D gene (6 bases). Trimming took 6 bases from V and 0 from J, leaving 12 bases between them. The CDR3 is made up of 15 amino acids. Germline V gene lookup returns CDR1 MNHNY and CDR2 SVGAGI (reference sequence).

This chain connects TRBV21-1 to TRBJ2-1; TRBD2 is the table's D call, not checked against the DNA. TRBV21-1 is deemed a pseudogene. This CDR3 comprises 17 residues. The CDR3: CASSTGLAGAPDNEQFF. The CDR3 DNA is TGTGCCAGCAGCACGGGACTAGCGGGAGCCCCGGACAATGAGCAGTTCTTC.

The CDR3 sequence: CASSEWTRVQAEQYF. The CDR3 nucleotides are TGTGCCAGCAGTGAATGGACTAGGGTCCAGGCCGAGCAGTACTTC. This chain joins TRBV6-1 and TRBJ2-7, with 7 bases matching TRBD2. The germline V gene has CDR1 MNHNS and CDR2 SASEGT. V gave up 2 bases and J gave up 6 bases; unmatched junction bases: 10. The CDR3 loop spans 15 amino acids.